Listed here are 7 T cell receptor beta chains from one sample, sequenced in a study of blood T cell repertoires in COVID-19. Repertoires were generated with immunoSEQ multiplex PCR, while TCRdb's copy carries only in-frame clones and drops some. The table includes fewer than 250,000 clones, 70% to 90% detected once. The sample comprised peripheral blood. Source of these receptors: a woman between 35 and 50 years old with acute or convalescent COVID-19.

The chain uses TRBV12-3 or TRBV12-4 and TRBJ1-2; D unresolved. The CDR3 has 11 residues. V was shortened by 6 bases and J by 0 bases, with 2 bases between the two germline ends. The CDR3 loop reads CASSTNYGYTF. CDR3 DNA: TGTGCCAGCAGCACTAACTATGGCTACACCTTC.

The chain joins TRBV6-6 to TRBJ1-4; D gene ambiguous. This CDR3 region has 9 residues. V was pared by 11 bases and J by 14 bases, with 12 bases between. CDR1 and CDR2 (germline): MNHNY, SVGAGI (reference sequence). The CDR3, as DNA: TGTGCCGTGGGAGAGGGCCTGTTTTTT. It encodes CAVGEGLFF.

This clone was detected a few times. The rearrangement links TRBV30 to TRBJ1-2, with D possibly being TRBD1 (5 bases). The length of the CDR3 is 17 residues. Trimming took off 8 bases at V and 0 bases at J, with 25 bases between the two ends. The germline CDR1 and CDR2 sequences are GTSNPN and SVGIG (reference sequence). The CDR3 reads CARYSYPTAPTNYGYTF. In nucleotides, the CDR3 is TGTGCCCGATACTCATATCCGACAGCACCAACTAACTATGGCTACACCTTC.

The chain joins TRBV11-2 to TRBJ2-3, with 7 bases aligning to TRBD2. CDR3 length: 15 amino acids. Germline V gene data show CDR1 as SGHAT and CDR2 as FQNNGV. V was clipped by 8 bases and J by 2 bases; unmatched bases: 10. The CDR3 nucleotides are TGTGCCAGCTCAAGTGGGACTACCGTCACAGATACGCAGTATTTT. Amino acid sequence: CASSSGTTVTDTQYF.

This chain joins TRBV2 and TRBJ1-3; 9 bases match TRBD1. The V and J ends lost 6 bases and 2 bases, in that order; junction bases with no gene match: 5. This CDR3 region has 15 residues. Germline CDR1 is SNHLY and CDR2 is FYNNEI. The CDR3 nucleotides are TGTGCCAGCAGCCCCGGGACAGGGCCTGGAAACACCATATATTTT. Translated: CASSPGTGPGNTIYF.

The CDR3 DNA reads as TGTGCCAGCACTAAGGACTCGATTAACACAGATACGCAGTATTTT. It yields the protein CASTKDSINTDTQYF. J is TRBJ2-3 and V is TRBV2; weak D call: TRBD2 (5 bases). V was trimmed by 7 bases and J by 2 bases, leaving 16 bases between them. This CDR3 is 15 amino acids long. CDR1 and CDR2 (germline): SNHLY, FYNNEI.

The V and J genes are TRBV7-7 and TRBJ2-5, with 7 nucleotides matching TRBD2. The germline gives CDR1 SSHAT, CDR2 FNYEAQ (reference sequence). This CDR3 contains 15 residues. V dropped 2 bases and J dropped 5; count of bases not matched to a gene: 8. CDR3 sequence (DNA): TGTGCCAGCAGCTTATCTCACGTCGGGGGGGAGACCCAGTACTTC. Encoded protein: CASSLSHVGGETQYF.